This paragraph reports one T cell receptor (beta chain). The source of the sample is a study of shared clonotypes between healthy human individuals. The junction had 13 bases not matched to a gene; V was cut back by 8 bases and J by 3 bases. Germline assignment: CDR1 SGHAT and CDR2 FQNNGV. The CDR3 length is 15 residues. CD8 cells classed as naive were CD45RO-negative and positively selected for CCR7, excluding terminally differentiated effector memory CD45RA+ cells. Adult donors, all healthy and HIV-negative, had no recent acute infections or vaccinations. The protocol was immunoSEQ multiplex PCR, while the TCRdb copy is restricted to in-frame clones and leaves out a portion. The repertoire holds about 2,100,000 clones, with 85% to 95% as singletons.

The TCR originated in a man between 18 and 29 years old in good health. Some clones in this sample may be carry-over from other donors' samples. V gene TRBV11-2 combines with J gene TRBJ2-7, with 7 bases aligning to TRBD1. Sequences were obtained from naive CD8+ T cells from PBMCs. CDR3 sequence: CASESFDSGGYEQYF. In DNA form, the CDR3 reads TGTGCCAGCGAATCATTCGATTCAGGGGGCTACGAGCAGTACTTC.